The next 6 T cell receptor beta chains were all read from a single sample in a study of T cell responses to AZD1222 COVID-19 vaccine. Assay used: immunoSEQ multiplex PCR; TCRdb lists only in-frame clones, some missing. This sample has 150,000 to 200,000 clones, with roughly nine tenths found just once. The sample in question was peripheral blood, obtained 28 days after the second AZD1222 dose. These receptors were collected from an adult who received the AZD1222 COVID-19 vaccine.

This clone was detected a few times. V usage is TRBV29-1 and J usage is TRBJ1-1, with D perhaps matching TRBD1 (5 bases). The CDR3 totals 11 residues. Per germline, CDR1 SQVTM and CDR2 ANQGSEA. The CDR3 sequence: CGITGDTEAFF. The CDR3 DNA reads as TGCGGGATAACAGGCGACACTGAAGCTTTCTTT.

This chain joins TRBV9 and TRBJ2-5, with 7 bases fitting TRBD2. Germline CDR1 reads SGDLS; CDR2 reads YYNGEE. V lost 6 bases, J lost 3 bases, and 5 bases stayed unmatched. This CDR3 has 13 residues. In nucleotides, the CDR3 is TGTGCCAGCACTGGACTAGACAAAGAGACCCAGTACTTC. Its protein product is CASTGLDKETQYF.

This clone was seen just once. The V call is TRBV7-2, the J call TRBJ2-2; the match to TRBD2 covers 10 bases. The trim removed 3 bases at V and 7 bases at J, leaving 5 bases unmatched. CDR1 SGHTA and CDR2 FQGNSA come from the germline V gene. The CDR3 length is 15 residues. The CDR3 reads CASSFDSGGYGELFF. The CDR3 DNA reads as TGTGCCAGCAGCTTTGATAGCGGGGGGTACGGGGAGCTGTTTTTT.

The chain joins TRBV29-1 to TRBJ1-5; D is possibly TRBD1 (5 bases). Germline CDR1 reads SQVTM; CDR2 reads ANQGSEA. The CDR3 covers 13 residues. Between the trimmed V and J ends, which lost 8 bases and 7 bases, there was a span of 18 bases. In nucleotides, the CDR3 is TGCAGCATCCCTGGAGGGGTGGGGCAGCCCCAGCATTTT. Protein sequence: CSIPGGVGQPQHF.

The rearrangement links TRBV24-1 to TRBJ1-5; D is unclear. This CDR3 spans 14 amino acids. Deletions cut 8 bases from V and 0 bases from J, with 10 bases between. Germline-derived CDR1 and CDR2 are KGHDR and SFDVKD. CDR3 nucleotide sequence: TGTGCCACCAAAAGCAGAGATAGCAATCAGCCCCAGCATTTT. The encoded protein is CATKSRDSNQPQHF.

The chain couples TRBV10-3 to TRBJ2-7; no clear D. The germline V and J ends were trimmed by 4 bases and 4 bases, with 11 bases remaining between them. Germline assignment: CDR1 ENHRY and CDR2 SYGVKD. This CDR3 comprises 13 residues. The CDR3 DNA is TGTGCCATCAGTGGACTGGGTAAATACGAGCAGTACTTC. The encoded protein is CAISGLGKYEQYF.